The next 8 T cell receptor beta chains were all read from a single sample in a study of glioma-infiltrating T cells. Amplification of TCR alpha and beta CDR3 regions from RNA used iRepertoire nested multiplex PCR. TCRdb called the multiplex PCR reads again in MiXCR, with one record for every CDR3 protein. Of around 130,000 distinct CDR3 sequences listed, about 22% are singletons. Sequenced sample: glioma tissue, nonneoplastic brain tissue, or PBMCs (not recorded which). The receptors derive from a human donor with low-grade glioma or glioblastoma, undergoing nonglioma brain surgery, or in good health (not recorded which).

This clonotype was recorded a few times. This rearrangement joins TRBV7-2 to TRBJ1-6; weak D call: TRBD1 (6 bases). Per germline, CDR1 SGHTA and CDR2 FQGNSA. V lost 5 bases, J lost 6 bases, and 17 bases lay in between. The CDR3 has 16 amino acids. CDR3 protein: CASSRGPGVANSPLHF. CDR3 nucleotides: TGTGCCAGCAGCCGGGGCCCAGGGGTTGCTAATTCACCCCTCCACTTT. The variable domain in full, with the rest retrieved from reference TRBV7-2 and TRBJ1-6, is GAGVSQSPSNKVTEKGKDVELRCDPISGHTALYWYRQSLGQGLEFLIYFQGNSAPDKSGLPSDRFSAERTGGSVSTLTIQRTQQEDSAVYLCASSRGPGVANSPLHFGNGTRLTVT.

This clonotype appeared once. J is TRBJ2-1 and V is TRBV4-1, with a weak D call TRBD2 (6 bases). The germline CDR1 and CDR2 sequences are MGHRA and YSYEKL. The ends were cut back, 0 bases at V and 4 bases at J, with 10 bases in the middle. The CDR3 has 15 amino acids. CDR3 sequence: CASSQERGRYNEQFF. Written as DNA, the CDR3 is TGCGCCAGCAGCCAAGAGCGGGGAAGATACAATGAGCAGTTCTTC.

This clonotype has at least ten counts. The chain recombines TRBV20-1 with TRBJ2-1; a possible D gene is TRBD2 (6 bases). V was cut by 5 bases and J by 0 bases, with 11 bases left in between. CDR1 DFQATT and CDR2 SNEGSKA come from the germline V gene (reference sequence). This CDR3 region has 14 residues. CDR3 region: CSAVLALSYNEQFF. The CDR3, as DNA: TGCAGTGCTGTCCTAGCGCTCTCCTACAATGAGCAGTTCTTC.

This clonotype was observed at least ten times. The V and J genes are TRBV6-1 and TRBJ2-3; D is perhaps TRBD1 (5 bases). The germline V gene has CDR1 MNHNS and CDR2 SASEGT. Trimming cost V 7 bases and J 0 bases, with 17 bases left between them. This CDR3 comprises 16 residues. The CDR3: CASTQSGAPSTDTQYF. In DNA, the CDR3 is TGTGCCAGCACCCAAAGTGGGGCGCCTAGCACAGATACGCAGTATTTT.

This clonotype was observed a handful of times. The CDR3 nucleotides read TGTGCCAGCAGCGCTGCCGGGACCGAATATAATTCACCCCTCCACTTT. Encoded protein: CASSAAGTEYNSPLHF. The chain has TRBV9 and TRBJ1-6; D perhaps matches TRBD1 (5 bases). Germline V gene data show CDR1 as SGDLS and CDR2 as YYNGEE. Between the trimmed V and J ends, which lost 3 bases and 4 bases, there was a span of 14 bases. The length of the CDR3 is 16 residues.

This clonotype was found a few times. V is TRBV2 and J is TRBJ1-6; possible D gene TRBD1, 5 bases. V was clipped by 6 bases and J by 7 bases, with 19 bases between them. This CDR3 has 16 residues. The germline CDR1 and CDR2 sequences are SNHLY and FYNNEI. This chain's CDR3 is CASSLGAGPANSPLHF. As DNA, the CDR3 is TGTGCCAGCAGCTTAGGCGCAGGGCCCGCCAATTCACCCCTCCACTTT.

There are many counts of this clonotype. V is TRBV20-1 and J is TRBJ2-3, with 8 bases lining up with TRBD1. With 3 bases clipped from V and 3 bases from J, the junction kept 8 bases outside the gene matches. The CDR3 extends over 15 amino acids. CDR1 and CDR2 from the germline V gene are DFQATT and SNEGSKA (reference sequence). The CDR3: CSASVRGRITDTQYF. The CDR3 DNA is TGCAGTGCTAGCGTCAGGGGGCGCATTACAGATACGCAGTATTTT.

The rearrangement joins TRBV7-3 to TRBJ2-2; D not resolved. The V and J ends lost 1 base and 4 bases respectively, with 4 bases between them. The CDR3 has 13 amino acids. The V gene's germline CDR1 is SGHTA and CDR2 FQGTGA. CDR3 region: CASSLIATGELFF. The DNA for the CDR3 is TGTGCCAGCAGCTTAATTGCCACCGGGGAGCTGTTTTTT. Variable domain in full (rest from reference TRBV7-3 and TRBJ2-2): GAGVSQTPSNKVTEKGKYVELRCDPISGHTALYWYRQSLGQGPEFLIYFQGTGAADDSGLPNDRFFAVRPEGSVSTLKIQRTERGDSAVYLCASSLIATGELFFGEGSRLTVL.